A selection of T cell receptor beta chains follows, all from one sample in a study of shared clonotypes between healthy human individuals. The assay was immunoSEQ multiplex PCR, and TCRdb's table has in-frame clones only and misses some. The sample includes about 490,000 clones, about 72% of them seen just once. Sequencing used PBMCs. The receptors were gathered from a woman aged 40 to 49 in good health. Some clones in this sample may be carry-over from other donors' samples. Each CDR3 is given with its conserved first and last residue. A D gene is named only where the DNA matches it firmly. Size values are once, few and many counts, or a class for expanded clones, and some rows have none.

cdr3_nt: TGTGCCAGCAGCCTCAGGGGCGCAAATCAGCCCCAGCATTTT
cdr3_aa: CASSLRGANQPQHF
v_call: TRBV28
j_call: TRBJ1-5
d_call: -
clone_size: few

cdr3_nt: TGTGCCAGCAGCTTAGAAGGGGACAGGGGGCGCGAGCAGTACTTC
cdr3_aa: CASSLEGDRGREQYF
v_call: TRBV7-8
j_call: TRBJ2-7
d_call: TRBD1
clone_size: -

cdr3_nt: TGTGCCAGCAGGGGACAAGGGGAGGCTGGCTACACCTTC
cdr3_aa: CASRGQGEAGYTF
v_call: TRBV6-5
j_call: TRBJ1-2
d_call: -
clone_size: -

cdr3_nt: TGTGCCAGCAGCCAAGCTCGGGGAGACACCGGGGAGCTGTTTTTT
cdr3_aa: CASSQARGDTGELFF
v_call: TRBV14
j_call: TRBJ2-2
d_call: -
clone_size: -

cdr3_nt: TGTGCCATCAGTGAGTCGTGGGGTAGCAATCAGCCCCAGCATTTT
cdr3_aa: CAISESWGSNQPQHF
v_call: TRBV10-3
j_call: TRBJ1-5
d_call: -
clone_size: -

cdr3_nt: TGTGCCAGCAGCGTAGTCAGTAACAATGAGCAGTTCTTC
cdr3_aa: CASSVVSNNEQFF
v_call: TRBV9
j_call: TRBJ2-1
d_call: -
clone_size: -

cdr3_nt: TGTGCCAGCAGCTTCGCGCTGTACACTGAAGCTTTCTTT
cdr3_aa: CASSFALYTEAFF
v_call: TRBV7-3
j_call: TRBJ1-1
d_call: -
clone_size: -

cdr3_nt: TGTGCCAGCGGAGGACAGGCCCAAGGGGATGAGCAGTTCTTC
cdr3_aa: CASGGQAQGDEQFF
v_call: TRBV2
j_call: TRBJ2-1
d_call: TRBD1
clone_size: few

cdr3_nt: TGTGCCTGGTGTCCTGACATACTCTTTAACTATGGCTACACCTTC
cdr3_aa: CAWCPDILFNYGYTF
v_call: TRBV30
j_call: TRBJ1-2
d_call: -
clone_size: -

cdr3_nt: TGTGCCAGCAGCTTAGGGGCAGCGGGGAGCTCCTACAATGAGCAGTTCTTC
cdr3_aa: CASSLGAAGSSYNEQFF
v_call: TRBV7-9
j_call: TRBJ2-1
d_call: TRBD2
clone_size: -

cdr3_nt: TGTGCCAGCAGTAAGGGACCCTACGATACGCAGTATTTT
cdr3_aa: CASSKGPYDTQYF
v_call: TRBV28
j_call: TRBJ2-3
d_call: -
clone_size: -

cdr3_nt: TGTGCCAGCAGTGAGTACAGGGGAACCGGGGAGCTGTTTTTT
cdr3_aa: CASSEYRGTGELFF
v_call: TRBV2
j_call: TRBJ2-2
d_call: TRBD1
clone_size: -

cdr3_nt: TGTGCCAGCAGCTTAGAGACAGGGACGCTTGGGACCCAGTACTTC
cdr3_aa: CASSLETGTLGTQYF
v_call: TRBV7-9
j_call: TRBJ2-5
d_call: TRBD1
clone_size: -

cdr3_nt: TGTGCCAGCAGCTTAGAACCAGCGCTGTACAATGAGCAGTTCTTC
cdr3_aa: CASSLEPALYNEQFF
v_call: TRBV11-2
j_call: TRBJ2-1
d_call: -
clone_size: -

cdr3_nt: TGTGCCACCAAGACAGACGCTAACTATGGCTACACCTTC
cdr3_aa: CATKTDANYGYTF
v_call: TRBV10-3
j_call: TRBJ1-2
d_call: -
clone_size: -

cdr3_nt: TGTGCCAGCTGTCGTAGCAGACAAGAGACCCAGTACTTC
cdr3_aa: CASCRSRQETQYF
v_call: TRBV6-1
j_call: TRBJ2-5
d_call: -
clone_size: -

cdr3_nt: TGTGCCAGCACCAATAGCGGGAGCCCCAGCACCGGGGAGCTGTTTTTT
cdr3_aa: CASTNSGSPSTGELFF
v_call: TRBV6-6
j_call: TRBJ2-2
d_call: TRBD2
clone_size: -

cdr3_nt: TGTGCCAGCAGCGCAGGGGCGGGAGACCCCGGGGAGCTGTTTTTT
cdr3_aa: CASSAGAGDPGELFF
v_call: TRBV9
j_call: TRBJ2-2
d_call: -
clone_size: -

cdr3_nt: TGTGCCACCAGCAGAGACAGGAGTTCACCCCTCCACTTT
cdr3_aa: CATSRDRSSPLHF
v_call: TRBV15
j_call: TRBJ1-6
d_call: -
clone_size: -

cdr3_nt: TGCGCCAGCAGCTTGAGAGAGAACACTGAAGCTTTCTTT
cdr3_aa: CASSLRENTEAFF
v_call: TRBV5-1
j_call: TRBJ1-1
d_call: -
clone_size: -

cdr3_nt: TGTGCCAGCAGCTCAACGCACTTTGGACACTATAGCAATCAGCCCCAGCATTTT
cdr3_aa: CASSSTHFGHYSNQPQHF
v_call: TRBV5-8
j_call: TRBJ1-5
d_call: -
clone_size: -

cdr3_nt: TGTGCCAGCAGCGCCACAGACCGGACCCAGTACTTC
cdr3_aa: CASSATDRTQYF
v_call: TRBV9
j_call: TRBJ2-5
d_call: -
clone_size: -

cdr3_nt: TGTGCCAGCAGCTTTCAACACAGCAATCAGCCCCAGCATTTT
cdr3_aa: CASSFQHSNQPQHF
v_call: TRBV11-2
j_call: TRBJ1-5
d_call: -
clone_size: few

cdr3_nt: TGTGCCACCAGCAGAGATAAGGGGGCCTACGAGCAGTACTTC
cdr3_aa: CATSRDKGAYEQYF
v_call: TRBV15
j_call: TRBJ2-7
d_call: -
clone_size: -

cdr3_nt: TGTGCCAGCAGCTCTGGCCCAAGGGAGCTGTTTTTT
cdr3_aa: CASSSGPRELFF
v_call: TRBV11-3
j_call: TRBJ2-2
d_call: -
clone_size: -

cdr3_nt: TGCAGCGTTCGGACAGGGGATAACTATGGCTACACCTTC
cdr3_aa: CSVRTGDNYGYTF
v_call: TRBV29-1
j_call: TRBJ1-2
d_call: TRBD1
clone_size: once